The TCR beta chain under discussion was sequenced for a study of OX40 agonist ivuxolimab in advanced cancers. Regarding the research as a whole: Ivuxolimab, which targeted the costimulatory receptor OX40 (CD134), was an agonistic, fully human IgG2 monoclonal antibody. Intravenous ivuxolimab was administered to patients every 2 weeks at six dose levels: 0.01, 0.1, 0.3, 1.5, 3 and 10 mg/kg. Of the approximately 50 patients in dose escalation, about 20 had hepatocellular carcinoma, around 15 had melanoma, 9 had renal cell carcinoma and 9 had head and neck cancer. The dose-escalation cohort was around 84% male with a mean age of about 60 years, ranging from roughly 23 to 85. Patients were allowed to have had prior anti-PD-1, anti-PD-L1 or anti-CTLA-4 therapy, and approximately 40% of the dose-escalation patients had been treated with checkpoint inhibitors. Partial responses occurred in three dose-escalation patients, of whom one had hepatocellular carcinoma and two had cutaneous melanoma. The point of sequencing TCRbeta in the periphery was to test whether ivuxolimab changed TCR sequence diversity and drove clonal T-cell expansion. The paper covers the monotherapy dose-escalation part of the phase I ivuxolimab trial, which included N of about 56 patients.

To sequence the TCRbeta CDR3 region, genomic DNA was isolated from the sorted cells. The immunoSEQ Assay was used to sequence the TCRbeta CDR3 regions. Imported from immuneACCESS, the table was reduced by TCRdb to in-frame sequences with V and J called. These copies leave out some clones; in studies compared against another copy, an unresolved V gene accounts for under half, and the cause of the remainder is not known. Across this sample there are approximately 70,000 clones, with 75% to 95% seen only once. The top ten clonotypes cover around 6.1% of the sample. The germline V gene (reference sequence) sets CDR1 to LNHDA and CDR2 to SQIVND. V sheds 3 bases and J sheds 0 bases, leaving 18 bases between their ends. From its cysteine to its phenylalanine, the CDR3 spans 17 amino acids. The DNA shown is the 51-base CDR3, in frame from base 1. Patients with a history of autoimmune disease or receiving systemic immunosuppression were excluded from the trial. Peripheral blood for TCR sequencing was collected from all dose cohorts at baseline, on cycle 4 day 1, and on cycle 7 day 1. The samples were drawn from a first-in-human, open-label, multicenter phase I dose-escalation trial of ivuxolimab. Adults with locally advanced or metastatic head and neck squamous cell, hepatocellular, melanoma or renal cell carcinoma were enrolled in the trial. Before TCR sequencing, CD4+ T cells and CD8+ T cells from peripheral blood were sorted into separate populations.

Summary of the overall study and its limitations: After ivuxolimab, expanded clones were on average more numerous among CD8+ T cells than among CD4+ T cells. At doses from 0.1 to 3.0 mg/kg, clonal expansion was seen in both CD4+ and CD8+ blood T cells between baseline and week 6. Low levels of normalized T-cell clonal expansion were also shown by some nonresponding patients. The antigen specificity of the peripheral T cells that underwent clonal expansion was not determined. In the 0.1-3.0 mg/kg groups, partial responders were among the patients with the lowest normalized peripheral clonal expansion, particularly in CD8+ T cells.

This clone was observed a single time. The antigen it recognizes is unknown. Per-nucleotide qualities are absent, and no much larger clonotype sits a single base away. Material: CD4+ or CD8+ T cells sorted from blood, obtained in a trial of the OX40 agonist ivuxolimab. The chain is assembled from TRBV19 and TRBJ2-7, with TRBD2 perhaps the D gene, on 6 matching bases. The receptor comes from an adult with an advanced solid tumor such as melanoma, head and neck, liver or kidney cancer. CDR3 sequence: CASSMGGAGRFSYEQYF. The DNA sequence is given as TGTGCCAGTAGTATGGGCGGGGCAGGCCGCTTCTCCTACGAGCAGTACTTC.